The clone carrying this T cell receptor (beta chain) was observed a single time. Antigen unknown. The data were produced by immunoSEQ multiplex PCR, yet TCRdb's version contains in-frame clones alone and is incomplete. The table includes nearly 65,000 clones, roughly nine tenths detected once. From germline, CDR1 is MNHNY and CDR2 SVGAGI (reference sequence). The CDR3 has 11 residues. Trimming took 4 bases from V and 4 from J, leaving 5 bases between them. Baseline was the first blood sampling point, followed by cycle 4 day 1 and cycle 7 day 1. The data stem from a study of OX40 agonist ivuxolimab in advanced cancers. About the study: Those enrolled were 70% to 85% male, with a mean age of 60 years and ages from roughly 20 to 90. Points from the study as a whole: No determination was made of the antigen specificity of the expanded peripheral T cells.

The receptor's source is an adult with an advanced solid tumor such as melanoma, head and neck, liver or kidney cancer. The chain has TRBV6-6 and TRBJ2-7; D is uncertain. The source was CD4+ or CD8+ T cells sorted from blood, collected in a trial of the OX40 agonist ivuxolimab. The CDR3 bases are TGTGCCAGCAGTTTTGAGTACGAGCAGTACTTC. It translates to CASSFEYEQYF.